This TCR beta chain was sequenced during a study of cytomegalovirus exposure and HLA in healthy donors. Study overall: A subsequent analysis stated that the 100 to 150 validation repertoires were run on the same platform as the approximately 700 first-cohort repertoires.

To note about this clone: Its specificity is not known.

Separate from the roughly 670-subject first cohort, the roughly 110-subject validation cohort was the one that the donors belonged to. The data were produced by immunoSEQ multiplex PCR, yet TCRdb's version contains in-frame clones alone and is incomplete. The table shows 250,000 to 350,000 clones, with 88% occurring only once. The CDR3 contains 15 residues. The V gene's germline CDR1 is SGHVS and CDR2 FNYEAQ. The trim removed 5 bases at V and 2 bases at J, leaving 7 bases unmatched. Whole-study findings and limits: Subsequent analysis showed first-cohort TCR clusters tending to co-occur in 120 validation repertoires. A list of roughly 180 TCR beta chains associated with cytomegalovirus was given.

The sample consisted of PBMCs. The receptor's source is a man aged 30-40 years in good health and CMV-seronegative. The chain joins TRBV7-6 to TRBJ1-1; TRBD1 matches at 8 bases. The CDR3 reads CASSPRTGSNTEAFF. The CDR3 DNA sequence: TGTGCCAGCAGCCCCCGGACAGGGAGTAACACTGAAGCTTTCTTT. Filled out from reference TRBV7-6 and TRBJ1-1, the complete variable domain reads GAGVSQSPRYKVTKRGQDVALRCDPISGHVSLYWYRQALGQGPEFLTYFNYEAQQDKSGLPNDRFSAERPEGSISTLTIQRTEQRDSAMYRCASSPRTGSNTEAFFGQGTRLTVV.